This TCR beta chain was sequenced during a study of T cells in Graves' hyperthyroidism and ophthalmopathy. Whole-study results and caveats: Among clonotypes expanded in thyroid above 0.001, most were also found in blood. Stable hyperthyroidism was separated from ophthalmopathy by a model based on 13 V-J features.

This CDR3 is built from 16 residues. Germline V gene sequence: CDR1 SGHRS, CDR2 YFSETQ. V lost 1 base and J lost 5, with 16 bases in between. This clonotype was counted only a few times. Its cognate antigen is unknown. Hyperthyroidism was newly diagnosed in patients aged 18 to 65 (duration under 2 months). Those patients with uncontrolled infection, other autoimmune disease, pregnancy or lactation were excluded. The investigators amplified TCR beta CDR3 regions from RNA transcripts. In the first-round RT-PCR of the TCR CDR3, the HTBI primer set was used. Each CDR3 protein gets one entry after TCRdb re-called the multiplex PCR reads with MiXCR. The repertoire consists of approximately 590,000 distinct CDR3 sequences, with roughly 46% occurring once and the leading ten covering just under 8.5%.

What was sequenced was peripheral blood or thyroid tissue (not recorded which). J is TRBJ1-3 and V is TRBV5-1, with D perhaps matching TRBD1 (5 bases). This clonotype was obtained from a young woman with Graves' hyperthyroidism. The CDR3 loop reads CASSLLGAPARNTIYF. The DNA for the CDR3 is TGCGCCAGCAGCTTGCTTGGGGCTCCTGCGCGAAACACCATATATTTT.